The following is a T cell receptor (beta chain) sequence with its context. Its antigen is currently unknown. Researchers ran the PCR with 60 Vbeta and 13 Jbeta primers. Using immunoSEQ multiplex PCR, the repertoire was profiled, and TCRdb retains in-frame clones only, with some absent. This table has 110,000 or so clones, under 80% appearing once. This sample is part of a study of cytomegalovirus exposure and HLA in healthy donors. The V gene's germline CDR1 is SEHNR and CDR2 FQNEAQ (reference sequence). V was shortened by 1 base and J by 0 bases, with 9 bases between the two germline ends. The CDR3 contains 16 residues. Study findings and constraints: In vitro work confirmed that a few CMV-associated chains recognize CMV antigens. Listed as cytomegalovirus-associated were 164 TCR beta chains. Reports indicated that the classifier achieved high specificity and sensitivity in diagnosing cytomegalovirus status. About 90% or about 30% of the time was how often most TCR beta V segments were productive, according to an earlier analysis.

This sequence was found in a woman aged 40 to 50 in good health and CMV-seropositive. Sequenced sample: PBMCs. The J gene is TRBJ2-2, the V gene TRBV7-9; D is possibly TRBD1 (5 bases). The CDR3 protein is CASSLGRGSNTGELFF. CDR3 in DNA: TGTGCCAGCAGCTTAGGAAGGGGTTCGAACACCGGGGAGCTGTTTTTT.